Described below is a single TCR beta chain sequence and its context. Its specificity is unknown. Primers for the PCR totalled 60 Vbeta and 13 Jbeta. Assay: immunoSEQ multiplex PCR; the TCRdb copy retains only in-frame clones and omits some. The listing records around 55,000 clones. Germline CDR1 LNHDA, CDR2 SQIVND (reference sequence). With 8 bases removed from V and 4 bases from J, the gap between germline ends came to 12 bases. The CDR3 consists of 13 residues. This entry comes from a study of cytomegalovirus exposure and HLA in healthy donors. Study conclusions and caveats: Reports showed the classifier diagnosing cytomegalovirus status with high specificity and sensitivity.

This clonotype originated in a man between 45 and 60 years old in good health and CMV-seropositive. The rearrangement links TRBV19 to TRBJ1-5; no firm D call. Sequenced: PBMCs. CDR3 sequence (DNA): TGTGCCAGTCGAGCTGATCTAAATCAGCCCCAGCATTTT. The encoded protein is CASRADLNQPQHF.